This T cell receptor (beta chain) comes out of a study of regulatory T cells in long-lasting Graves disease. This clonotype has a handful of counts. The antigen remains undetermined. As to time point: persistent/refractory GD, antithyroid drugs over 5 years with positive TRAb. Making the TCR library involved RNA that had been extracted from PBMCs. TCR beta libraries were built with iRepertoire HTBI primers and Arm-PCR of CDR3 regions. Under the authors' procedure: About 60 TRBV and 14 TRBJ segments were identified across samples. Using its own MiXCR run on the multiplex PCR reads, TCRdb lists one record per CDR3 protein. These V and J calls originate from TCRdb's pipeline instead of the authors' own analysis. The data hold about 460,000 distinct CDR3 sequences, with roughly 23% observed a single time. Trimming took off 7 bases at V and 3 bases at J, with 10 bases between the two ends. The CDR3 runs to 12 residues. Germline CDR1 reads SGHRS; CDR2 reads YFSETQ.

Study results and caveats: Persistent cases of Graves' showed reduced TCR diversity relative to newly diagnosed patients. Newly diagnosed disease favored TRBV20-1 and TRBJ2-1 over persistent disease. Fewer public clonotypes were shared by new patients (about 940) than by persistent patients (2,741).

The sequence came from a female donor with Graves disease. The chain recombines TRBV5-1 with TRBJ2-5; either TRBD1 or TRBD2 may supply D (5 bases each). The sequenced sample was peripheral blood mononuclear cells (PBMCs), obtained when the disease was refractory, from a patient treated with antithyroid drugs. CDR3 nucleotide sequence: TGCGCCAGCCAAGGGACCGAAGAGACCCAGTACTTC. This translates into CASQGTEETQYF. The variable domain in full, completed from reference TRBV5-1 and TRBJ2-5, reads KAGVTQTPRYLIKTRGQQVTLSCSPISGHRSVSWYQQTPGQGLQFLFEYFSETQRNKGNFPGRFSGRQFSNSRSEMNVSTLELGDSALYLCASQGTEETQYFGPGTRLLVL.